Following are 19 T cell receptor beta chains from one sample sequenced in a study of molecular identifiers for immune sequencing clone quantification. In TCRdb, the PCR reads were re-called with MiXCR into one record per CDR3 protein. The data hold around 470,000 distinct CDR3 sequences, with around 23% observed a single time. Specimen: naive CD8+ T cells from blood, with Jurkat cell RNA spiked in. Stated subset: FACS-sorted CD8+CD4-CCR7+CD45RA+ naive T cells. Receptors originate from a human donor in good health. Some libraries in this study had Jurkat cell RNA spiked in.

The CDR3 nucleotides are TGTGCCAGCAGTTTAGGAGTAGCGGGGGACACTAGCACAGATACGCAGTATTTT. It yields the protein CASSLGVAGDTSTDTQYF. This chain joins TRBV12-3 or TRBV12-4 and TRBJ2-3, with 9 bases matching TRBD2. V gave up 1 base and J gave up 0 bases; unmatched junction bases: 8. The CDR3 is made up of 18 amino acids.

The chain joins TRBV20-1 to TRBJ1-6, with D tentatively TRBD1 (5 bases). Per the germline V gene, CDR1 is DFQATT and CDR2 is SNEGSKA (reference sequence). The CDR3 spans 17 residues. The V gene lost 6 bases and the J gene lost 0 bases, with 18 bases spanning the gap. The CDR3 reads CSATDSQLGSYNSPLHF. DNA for the CDR3: TGCAGTGCAACCGACAGCCAATTGGGCTCCTATAATTCACCCCTCCACTTT.

In regard to this clonotype: With a much larger clone just one base away, this may be a read error. The V gene is TRBV5-5, the J gene TRBJ2-3; 7 positions match TRBD2. This CDR3 contains 17 residues. Germline lookup yields CDR1 SGHKS and CDR2 YYEKEE (reference sequence). V dropped 4 bases and J dropped 2; count of bases not matched to a gene: 13. CDR3 region: CASSNGGSGVVTDTQYF. CDR3 in DNA: TGTGCCAGCAGCAACGGCGGGAGTGGGGTTGTCACAGATACGCAGTATTTT.

This clonotype came up a few times. The chain recombines TRBV20-1 with TRBJ2-2; 11 bases line up with TRBD1. The V and J ends lost 5 bases and 5 bases, in that order; junction bases with no gene match: 10. The CDR3 covers 16 residues. Germline assignment: CDR1 DFQATT and CDR2 SNEGSKA (reference sequence). CDR3 sequence (DNA): TGCAGTGCTCCGTCGCGGACAGGGGGCCTGACCGGGGAGCTGTTTTTT. This gives the protein CSAPSRTGGLTGELFF.

V and J are TRBV7-2 and TRBJ2-4, with TRBD1 as a possible D gene (6 bases). Deletions cut 0 bases from V and 7 bases from J, with 22 bases between. This CDR3 contains 18 residues. Germline assignment: CDR1 SGHTA and CDR2 FQGNSA. Here the CDR3 DNA reads TGTGCCAGCAGCTTAGCGTCCCCTGGACAGACGATGACGAACATTCAGTACTTC. This codes for CASSLASPGQTMTNIQYF. Full variable domain (remainder filled in from reference TRBV7-2 and TRBJ2-4): GAGVSQSPSNKVTEKGKDVELRCDPISGHTALYWYRQSLGQGLEFLIYFQGNSAPDKSGLPSDRFSAERTGGSVSTLTIQRTQQEDSAVYLCASSLASPGQTMTNIQYFGAGTRLSVL.

V and J are TRBV6-5 and TRBJ2-7, with 9 nucleotides matching TRBD2. Germline-derived CDR1 and CDR2 are MNHEY and SVGAGI. Trimming took 5 bases from V and 6 from J; bases not matched to a gene: 8. The CDR3 contains 14 residues. The CDR3 DNA sequence: TGTGCCAGCAGTCTTAGCGGGGGAGCGTGCGAGCAGTACTTC. This translates into CASSLSGGACEQYF.

The chain recombines TRBV5-6 with TRBJ2-6; the D is unclear. This CDR3 is 15 amino acids long. With 4 bases removed from V and 0 bases from J, the gap between germline ends came to 8 bases. Germline V CDR1 and CDR2: SGHDT, YYEEEE. The CDR3 here is CASSLFASGANVLTF. CDR3 nucleotides: TGTGCCAGCAGCCTGTTTGCCTCTGGGGCCAACGTCCTGACTTTC.

A note on this clonotype: Likely a read error: the CDR3 ends without its conserved phenylalanine or tryptophan. The CDR3 spells CASGPQGRLSTGELFI. DNA of the CDR3: TGTGCTAGTGGTCCCCAGGGACGGCTTTCAACAGGGGAGCTGTTTATT. The chain couples TRBV12-5 to TRBJ2-2; D may be TRBD1 or TRBD2 (5 bases each). V was pared by 5 bases and J by 8 bases, with 21 bases between. Per the germline V gene, CDR1 is LGHNT and CDR2 is FRNRAP. The CDR3 has 16 amino acids.

The sample holds many counts of this clonotype. The chain links TRBV7-9 to TRBJ1-1; D ambiguous. V lost 1 base and J 5 bases, leaving 11 bases between the germline ends. The germline V gene has CDR1 SEHNR and CDR2 FQNEAQ (reference sequence). This CDR3 contains 14 residues. CDR3 amino acids: CASSLVLPETEAFF. DNA for the CDR3: TGTGCCAGCAGCTTAGTGCTACCGGAGACTGAAGCTTTCTTT.

This clonotype was picked up many times. The genes are TRBV19 and TRBJ2-7; D unresolved. This CDR3 is 11 amino acids long. Germline CDR1 LNHDA, CDR2 SQIVND (reference sequence). V was clipped by 3 bases and J by 7 bases, with 7 bases between them. This CDR3 is CASSIFGEQYF. The CDR3 DNA follows: TGTGCCAGTAGTATCTTCGGGGAGCAGTACTTC. The variable domain in full, with the rest retrieved from reference TRBV19 and TRBJ2-7, is DGGITQSPKYLFRKEGQNVTLSCEQNLNHDAMYWYRQDPGQGLRLIYYSQIVNDFQKGDIAEGYSVSREKKESFPLTVTSAQKNPTAFYLCASSIFGEQYFGPGTRLTVT.

In this sample, this clonotype turned up a few times. The chain employs TRBV24-1 and TRBJ2-2, with unresolved D. V shed 3 bases and J shed 5 bases, with 6 bases lying between them. The germline V gene has CDR1 KGHDR and CDR2 SFDVKD. The CDR3 consists of 13 residues. Written as DNA, the CDR3 is TGTGCCACCAGTGATAGAAGAACCGGGGAGCTGTTTTTT. Translating it yields CATSDRRTGELFF.

This clonotype was detected a few times. The chain recombines TRBV4-1 with TRBJ1-1; 7 bases line up with TRBD1. Germline V gene data show CDR1 as MGHRA and CDR2 as YSYEKL. V shed 2 bases and J 4 bases; nucleotides not matched to a gene: 7. The CDR3 runs 15 residues. For the CDR3, the DNA is TGCGCCAGCAGCCAAACACAGGGGTTGGTCACTGAAGCTTTCTTT. This translates into CASSQTQGLVTEAFF.

This clonotype has a handful of counts. The chain employs TRBV20-1 and TRBJ2-7; D is possibly TRBD1 or TRBD2 (5 bases each). This CDR3 comprises 14 residues. Germline V lookup: CDR1 DFQATT, CDR2 SNEGSKA (reference sequence). With 7 bases removed from V and 2 bases from J, the gap between germline ends came to 18 bases. CDR3: CSGLDRDGPYEQYF. The CDR3 DNA reads TGCAGTGGGCTCGACCGGGACGGGCCCTACGAGCAGTACTTC.

There are many counts of this clonotype. V usage is TRBV5-4 and J usage is TRBJ2-3, with D possibly being TRBD2 (6 bases). Germline CDR1 reads SGHNT; CDR2 reads YYREEE (reference sequence). Deletions cut 0 bases from V and 0 bases from J, with 11 bases between. The CDR3 is 16 amino acids. The CDR3 protein is CASSLAGSGSTDTQYF. The DNA for the CDR3 is TGTGCCAGCAGCTTGGCTGGAAGCGGGAGCACAGATACGCAGTATTTT. Full variable domain (rest looked up from reference TRBV5-4 and TRBJ2-3): ETGVTQSPTHLIKTRGQQVTLRCSSQSGHNTVSWYQQALGQGPQFIFQYYREEENGRGNFPPRFSGLQFPNYSSELNVNALELDDSALYLCASSLAGSGSTDTQYFGPGTRLTVL.

This clonotype was observed at least ten times. At one end, the junction sequence differs from germline, possibly due to a read error. The chain is built from TRBV7-9 and TRBJ2-7, with a tentative D call TRBD2 (6 bases). The V gene's germline CDR1 is SEHNR and CDR2 FQNEAQ (reference sequence). The CDR3 covers 12 residues. CDR3 in amino acids: CASSQQGLQSFF. In nucleotides, the CDR3 is TGTGCCAGCAGCCAGCAGGGACTCCAGTCTTTCTTC.

This CDR3 is CASSQTGGYYEQYF. For the CDR3, the DNA is TGTGCCAGCAGCCAAACAGGAGGGTACTACGAGCAGTACTTC. This sequence joins TRBV14 and TRBJ2-7; TRBD2 might be the D (6 bases). CDR1 SGHDN and CDR2 FVKESK come from the germline V gene. This CDR3 has 14 amino acids. Trimming pared 2 bases from V and 3 bases from J, leaving 11 bases between.

This clonotype has only a few counts. The chain links TRBV7-9 to TRBJ1-1; no clear D gene. Germline V gene lookup returns CDR1 SEHNR and CDR2 FQNEAQ (reference sequence). V was trimmed by 0 bases and J by 3 bases, leaving 11 bases between them. This CDR3 is 15 amino acids long. CDR3 loop: CASSLAVREHTEAFF. CDR3 coding DNA: TGTGCCAGCAGCTTAGCGGTGAGGGAGCACACTGAAGCTTTCTTT.

The DNA for the CDR3 is TGTGCCAGCAGTTACTCGACGGGTATGAACACTGAAGCTTTCTTT. Encoded protein: CASSYSTGMNTEAFF. The chain carries TRBV6-2 or TRBV6-3 and TRBJ1-1, with no clear D. The length of the CDR3 is 15 residues. V dropped 0 bases and J dropped 0 bases, with 8 bases sitting between them. Germline assignment: CDR1 MNHEY and CDR2 SVGEGT.

On this clonotype: Compared with germline, one end of the junction differs, possibly owing to a read error. The V call is TRBV7-7, the J call TRBJ2-5; tentatively, D is TRBD1 (5 bases). CDR1 and CDR2 (germline): SSHAT, FNYEAQ (reference sequence). This CDR3 contains 14 residues. In DNA, the CDR3 is TGTGCTAGCAGCCCCCTGGGCAGGGAAGAGACCCAGTACTTC. Its translation is CASSPLGREETQYF.